This TCR beta chain was sequenced in a study of cytomegalovirus exposure and HLA in healthy donors. Study-wide points: Judged likely to be a sequencing artifact was a cluster of highly shared sequence variants.

CDR3 size: 15 residues. Germline values: CDR1 MRHNA, CDR2 SNTAGT. The V gene lost 4 bases and the J gene lost 5 bases, with 14 bases spanning the gap. As concerns this clone: Its antigen is not identified.

The PCR employed 60 Vbeta primers together with 13 Jbeta primers. The method was immunoSEQ multiplex PCR; TCRdb's version includes in-frame clones alone and lacks a portion of them. Of roughly 250,000 clones in the sample, roughly 70% were seen once. The receptor's source is a female donor in good health and CMV-seronegative. Sequenced material: PBMCs. The V and J genes are TRBV6-4 and TRBJ1-4, with D tentatively TRBD1 (5 bases). CDR3 in amino acids: CASSGRTSPNEKLFF. The CDR3 DNA sequence: TGTGCCAGCAGTGGCCGGACATCCCCCAATGAAAAACTGTTTTTT.